This passage covers 2 T cell receptor beta chains from one sample sequenced in a study of CD8 T cells in Susac syndrome. Random hexamers served to reverse transcribe roughly 0.45 to 1 ug RNA. TCRdb analysed the immunoSEQ multiplex PCR reads with MiXCR anew, one entry per CDR3 protein. The sample includes fewer than 200,000 distinct CDR3 sequences, about 95% of them seen just once. Input material: CD4+ T cells from PBMCs. The receptors originated from a human donor in good health.

V is TRBV12-3 or TRBV12-4 and J is TRBJ2-7, with TRBD1 identical over 8 bases. The length of the CDR3 is 12 residues. V was clipped by 6 bases and J by 6 bases; unmatched bases: 4. Here the CDR3 reads CASRDRVSEQYF. For the CDR3, the DNA is TGTGCCAGCAGGGACAGGGTCAGCGAGCAGTACTTC.

The chain couples TRBV20-1 to TRBJ2-1; 11 bases are a match to TRBD2. V lost 5 bases and J lost 8; bases outside the gene matches: 11. Germline-derived CDR1 and CDR2 are DFQATT and SNEGSKA (reference sequence). There are 15 residues in the CDR3. The CDR3: CSASATSGKFDEQFF. Written as DNA, the CDR3 is TGCAGTGCTTCCGCGACTAGCGGGAAATTCGATGAGCAGTTCTTC.